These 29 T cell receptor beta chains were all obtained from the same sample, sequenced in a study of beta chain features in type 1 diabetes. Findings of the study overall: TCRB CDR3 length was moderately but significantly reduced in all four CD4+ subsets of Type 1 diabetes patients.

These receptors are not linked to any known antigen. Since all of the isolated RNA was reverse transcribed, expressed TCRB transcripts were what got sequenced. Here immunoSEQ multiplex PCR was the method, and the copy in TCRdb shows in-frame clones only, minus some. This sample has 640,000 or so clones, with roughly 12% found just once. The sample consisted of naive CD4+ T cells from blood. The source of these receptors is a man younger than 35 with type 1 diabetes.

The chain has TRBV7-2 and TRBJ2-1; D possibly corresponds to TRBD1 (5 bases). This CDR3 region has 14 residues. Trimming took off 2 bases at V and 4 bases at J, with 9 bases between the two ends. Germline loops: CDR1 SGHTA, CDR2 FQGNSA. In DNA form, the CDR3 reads TGTGCCAGCAGCTTAATGGGGCAGTACAATGAGCAGTTCTTC. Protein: CASSLMGQYNEQFF. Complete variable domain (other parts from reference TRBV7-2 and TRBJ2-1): GAGVSQSPSNKVTEKGKDVELRCDPISGHTALYWYRQSLGQGLEFLIYFQGNSAPDKSGLPSDRFSAERTGGSVSTLTIQRTQQEDSAVYLCASSLMGQYNEQFFGPGTRLTVL.

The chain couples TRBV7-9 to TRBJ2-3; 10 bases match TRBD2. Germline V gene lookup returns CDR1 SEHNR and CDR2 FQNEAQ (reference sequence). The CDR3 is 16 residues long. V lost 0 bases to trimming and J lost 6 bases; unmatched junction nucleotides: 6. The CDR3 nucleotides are TGTGCCAGCAGCTTAGCGAGCGGGGGGGCCATCGATACGCAGTATTTT. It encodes CASSLASGGAIDTQYF.

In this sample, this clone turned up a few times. The CDR3 loop is CASSPTGGGNNQPQHF. The CDR3 coding sequence is TGTGCCAGCAGCCCTACAGGGGGCGGAAACAATCAGCCCCAGCATTTT. The genes are TRBV7-2 and TRBJ1-5, with TRBD1 matching over 9 bases. CDR1 SGHTA and CDR2 FQGNSA come from the germline V gene. The CDR3 spans 16 residues. V dropped 5 bases and J dropped 3; count of bases not matched to a gene: 8.

The CDR3 region has the DNA TGTGCCAGCAGTGAAGTCGGGGCAGCCAATGAGCAGTTCTTC. Protein: CASSEVGAANEQFF. This sequence joins TRBV2 and TRBJ2-1, with D possibly called TRBD1 or TRBD2 (5 bases each). V was clipped by 1 base and J by 6 bases, with 10 bases between them. The CDR3 has 14 amino acids. CDR1 and CDR2 from the germline V gene are SNHLY and FYNNEI.

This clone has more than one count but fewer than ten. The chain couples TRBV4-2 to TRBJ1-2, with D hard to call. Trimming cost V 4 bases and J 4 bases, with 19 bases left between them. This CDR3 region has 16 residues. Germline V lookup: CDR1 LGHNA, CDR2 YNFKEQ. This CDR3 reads CASSRPSTSYGYGYTF. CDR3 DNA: TGTGCCAGCAGCCGCCCTAGCACGTCCTACGGCTATGGCTACACCTTC.

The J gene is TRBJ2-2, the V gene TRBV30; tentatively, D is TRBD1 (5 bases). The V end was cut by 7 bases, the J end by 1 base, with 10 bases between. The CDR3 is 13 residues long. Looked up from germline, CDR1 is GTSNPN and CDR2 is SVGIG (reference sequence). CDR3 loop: CASSTGNTGELFF. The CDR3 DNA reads TGTGCCTCCTCCACAGGGAACACCGGGGAGCTGTTTTTT.

This CDR3 reads CASSSQGAEYSNQPQHF. CDR3 nucleotides: TGCGCCAGCAGCTCACAGGGGGCGGAATATAGCAATCAGCCCCAGCATTTT. The chain carries TRBV4-1 and TRBJ1-5, with 9 positions matching TRBD1. The germline CDR1 and CDR2 sequences are MGHRA and YSYEKL. V trimming: 5 bases; J trimming: 0 bases; junction bases outside the gene matches: 8. The CDR3 consists of 17 residues.

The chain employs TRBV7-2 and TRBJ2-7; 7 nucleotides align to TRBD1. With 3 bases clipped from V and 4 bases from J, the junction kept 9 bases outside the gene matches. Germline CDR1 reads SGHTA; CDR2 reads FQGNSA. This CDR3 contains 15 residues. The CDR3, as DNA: TGTGCCAGCAGCTTTAAACCGGGACAGACTTACGAGCAGTACTTC. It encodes CASSFKPGQTYEQYF.

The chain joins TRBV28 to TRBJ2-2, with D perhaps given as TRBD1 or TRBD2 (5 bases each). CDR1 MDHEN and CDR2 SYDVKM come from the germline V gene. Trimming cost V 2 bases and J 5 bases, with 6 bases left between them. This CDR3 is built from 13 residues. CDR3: CASSLGTTGELFF. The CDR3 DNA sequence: TGTGCCAGCAGTTTAGGGACGACCGGGGAGCTGTTTTTT. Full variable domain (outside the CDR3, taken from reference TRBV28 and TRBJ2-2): DVKVTQSSRYLVKRTGEKVFLECVQDMDHENMFWYRQDPGLGLRLIYFSYDVKMKEKGDIPEGYSVSREKKERFSLILESASTNQTSMYLCASSLGTTGELFFGEGSRLTVL.

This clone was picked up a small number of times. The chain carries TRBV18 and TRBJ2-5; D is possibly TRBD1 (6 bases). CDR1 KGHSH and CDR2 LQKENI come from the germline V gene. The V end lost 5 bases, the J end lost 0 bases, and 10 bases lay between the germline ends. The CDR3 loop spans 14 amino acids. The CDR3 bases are TGTGCCAGCTCATTCCGGGACAACCAAGAGACCCAGTACTTC. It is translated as CASSFRDNQETQYF.

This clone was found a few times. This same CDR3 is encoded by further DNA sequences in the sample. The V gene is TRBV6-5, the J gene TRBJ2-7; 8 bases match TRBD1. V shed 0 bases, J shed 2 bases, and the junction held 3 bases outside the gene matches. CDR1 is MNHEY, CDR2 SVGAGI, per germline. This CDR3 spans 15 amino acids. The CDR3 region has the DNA TGTGCCAGCAGTTACTCAGGACAGGGAACCTACGAGCAGTACTTC. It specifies CASSYSGQGTYEQYF.

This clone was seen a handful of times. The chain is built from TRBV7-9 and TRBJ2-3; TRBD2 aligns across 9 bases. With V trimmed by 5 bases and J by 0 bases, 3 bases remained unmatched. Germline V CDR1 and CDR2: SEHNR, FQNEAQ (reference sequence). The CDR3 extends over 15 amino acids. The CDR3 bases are TGTGCCAGCAGCCGACTAGCGGTTAGCACAGATACGCAGTATTTT. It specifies CASSRLAVSTDTQYF.

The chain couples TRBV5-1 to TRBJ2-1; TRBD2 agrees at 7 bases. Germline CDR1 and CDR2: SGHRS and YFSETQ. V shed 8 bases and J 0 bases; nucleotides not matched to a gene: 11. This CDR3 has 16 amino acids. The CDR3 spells CASVSNPSGSYNEQFF. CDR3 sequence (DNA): TGCGCCAGTGTGAGTAACCCTAGCGGCTCCTACAATGAGCAGTTCTTC.

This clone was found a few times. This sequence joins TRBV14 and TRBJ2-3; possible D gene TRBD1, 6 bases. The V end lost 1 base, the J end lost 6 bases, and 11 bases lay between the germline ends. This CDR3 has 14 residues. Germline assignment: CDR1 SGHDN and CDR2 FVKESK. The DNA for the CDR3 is TGTGCCAGCAGCCAAGTAGGGGGTCGGGATACGCAGTATTTT. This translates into CASSQVGGRDTQYF.

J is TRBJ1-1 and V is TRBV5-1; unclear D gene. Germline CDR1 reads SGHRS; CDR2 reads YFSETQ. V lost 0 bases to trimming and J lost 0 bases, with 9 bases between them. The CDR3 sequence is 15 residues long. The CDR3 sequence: CASSLGEDMNTEAFF. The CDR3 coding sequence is TGCGCCAGCAGCTTGGGGGAGGATATGAACACTGAAGCTTTCTTT.

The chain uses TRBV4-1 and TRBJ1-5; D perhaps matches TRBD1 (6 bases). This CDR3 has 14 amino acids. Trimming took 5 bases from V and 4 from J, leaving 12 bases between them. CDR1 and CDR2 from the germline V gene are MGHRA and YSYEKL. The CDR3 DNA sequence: TGCGCCAGCAGCAGGGGGACGGAAAATCAGCCCCAGCATTTT. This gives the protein CASSRGTENQPQHF.

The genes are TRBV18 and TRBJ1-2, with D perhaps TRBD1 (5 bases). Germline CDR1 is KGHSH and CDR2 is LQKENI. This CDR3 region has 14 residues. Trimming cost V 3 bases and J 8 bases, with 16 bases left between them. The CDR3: CASSPRGGEGGYTF. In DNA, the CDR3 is TGTGCCAGCTCACCCAGAGGAGGGGAAGGCGGCTACACCTTC.

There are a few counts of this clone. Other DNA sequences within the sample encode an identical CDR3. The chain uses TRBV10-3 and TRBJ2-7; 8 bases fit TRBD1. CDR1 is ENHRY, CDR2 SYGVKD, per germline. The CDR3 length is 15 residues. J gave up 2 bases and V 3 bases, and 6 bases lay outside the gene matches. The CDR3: CAISEGTGGPYEQYF. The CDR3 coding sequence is TGTGCCATCAGTGAAGGGACAGGAGGACCCTACGAGCAGTACTTC.

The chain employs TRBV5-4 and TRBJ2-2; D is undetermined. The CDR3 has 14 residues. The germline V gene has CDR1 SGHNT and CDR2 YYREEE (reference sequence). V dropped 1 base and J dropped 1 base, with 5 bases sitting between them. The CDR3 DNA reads TGTGCCAGCAGCTTGCCAGGGAACACCGGGGAGCTGTTTTTT. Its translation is CASSLPGNTGELFF.

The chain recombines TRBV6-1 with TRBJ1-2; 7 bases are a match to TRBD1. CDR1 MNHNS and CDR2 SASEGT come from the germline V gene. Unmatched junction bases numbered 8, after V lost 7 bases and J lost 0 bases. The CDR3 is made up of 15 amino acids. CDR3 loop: CASTADRVSNYGYTF. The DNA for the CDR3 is TGTGCCAGCACTGCCGACAGGGTTTCTAACTATGGCTACACCTTC.

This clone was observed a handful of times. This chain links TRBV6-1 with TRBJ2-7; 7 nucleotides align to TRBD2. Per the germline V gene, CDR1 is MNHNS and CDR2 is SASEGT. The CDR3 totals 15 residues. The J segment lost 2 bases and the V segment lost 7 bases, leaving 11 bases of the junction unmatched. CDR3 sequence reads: CASIKAGGTPYEQYF. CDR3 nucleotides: TGTGCCAGCATTAAAGCCGGGGGGACCCCCTACGAGCAGTACTTC.

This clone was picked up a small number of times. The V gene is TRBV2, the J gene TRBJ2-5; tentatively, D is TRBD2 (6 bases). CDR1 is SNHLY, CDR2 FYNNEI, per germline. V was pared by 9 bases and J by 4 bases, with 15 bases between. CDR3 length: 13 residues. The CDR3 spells CASLGGTGETQYF. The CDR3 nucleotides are TGTGCCAGTTTAGGAGGGACCGGAGAGACCCAGTACTTC.

CDR3 in DNA: TGTGCCAGCAGTCACAGGGGTCAGCCCCAGCATTTT. The encoded protein is CASSHRGQPQHF. The genes are TRBV2 and TRBJ1-5, with 7 bases identical to TRBD1. V shed 5 bases, J shed 6 bases, and the junction held 1 base outside the gene matches. Germline-derived CDR1 and CDR2 are SNHLY and FYNNEI. The CDR3 contains 12 residues.

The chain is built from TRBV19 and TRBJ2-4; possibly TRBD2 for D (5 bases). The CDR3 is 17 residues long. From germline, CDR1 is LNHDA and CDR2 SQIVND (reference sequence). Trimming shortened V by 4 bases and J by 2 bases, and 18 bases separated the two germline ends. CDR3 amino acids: CASSNRAEGDSKNIQYF. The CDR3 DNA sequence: TGTGCCAGTAGTAACCGCGCCGAGGGAGATTCCAAAAACATTCAGTACTTC.

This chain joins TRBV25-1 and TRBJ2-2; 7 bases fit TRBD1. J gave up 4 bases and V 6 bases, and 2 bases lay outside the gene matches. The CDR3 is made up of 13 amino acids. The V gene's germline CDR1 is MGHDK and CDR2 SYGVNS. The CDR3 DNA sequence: TGTGCCAGCAGAGACAGGGTCACCGGGGAGCTGTTTTTT. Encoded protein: CASRDRVTGELFF.

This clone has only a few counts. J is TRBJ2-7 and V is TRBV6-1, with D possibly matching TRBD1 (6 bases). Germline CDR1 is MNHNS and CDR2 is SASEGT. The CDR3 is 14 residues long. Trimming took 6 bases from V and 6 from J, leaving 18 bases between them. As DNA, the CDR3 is TGTGCCAGCAGGAGGGACACCGACTGGGGCGAGCAGTACTTC. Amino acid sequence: CASRRDTDWGEQYF.

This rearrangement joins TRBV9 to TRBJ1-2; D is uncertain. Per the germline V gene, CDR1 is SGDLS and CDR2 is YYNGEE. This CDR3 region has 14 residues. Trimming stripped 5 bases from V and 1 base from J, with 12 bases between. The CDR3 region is CASRTTRSNYGYTF. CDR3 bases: TGTGCCAGCAGGACGACAAGGAGTAACTATGGCTACACCTTC.

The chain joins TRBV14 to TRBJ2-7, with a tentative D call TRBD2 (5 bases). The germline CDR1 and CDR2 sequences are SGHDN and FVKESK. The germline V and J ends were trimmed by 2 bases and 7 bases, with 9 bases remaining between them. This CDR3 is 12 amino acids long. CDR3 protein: CASSQTRMEQYF. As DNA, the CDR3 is TGTGCCAGCAGCCAAACTAGGATGGAGCAGTACTTC.

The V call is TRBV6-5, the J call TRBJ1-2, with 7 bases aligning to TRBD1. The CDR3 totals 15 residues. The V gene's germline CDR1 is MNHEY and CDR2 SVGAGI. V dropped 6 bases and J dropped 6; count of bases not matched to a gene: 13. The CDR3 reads CASSPVRGGADGYTF. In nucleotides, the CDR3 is TGTGCCAGCAGCCCCGTGAGAGGGGGCGCGGATGGCTACACCTTC.